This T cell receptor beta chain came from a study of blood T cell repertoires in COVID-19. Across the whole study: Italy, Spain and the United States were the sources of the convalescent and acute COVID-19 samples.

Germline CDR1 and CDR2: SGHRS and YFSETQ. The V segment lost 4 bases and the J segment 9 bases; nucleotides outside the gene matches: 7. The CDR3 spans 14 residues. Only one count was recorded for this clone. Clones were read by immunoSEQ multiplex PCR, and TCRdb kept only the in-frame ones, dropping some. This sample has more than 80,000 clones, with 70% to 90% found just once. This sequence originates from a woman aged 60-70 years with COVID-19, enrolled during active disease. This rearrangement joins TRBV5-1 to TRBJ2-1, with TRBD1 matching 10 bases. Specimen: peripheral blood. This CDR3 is CASSPRTGGSEQFF. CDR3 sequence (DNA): TGCGCCAGCAGCCCCAGGACAGGGGGGAGTGAGCAGTTCTTC.